This T cell receptor (beta chain) is from a study of long-term antiretroviral therapy in people with HIV. Study background: The earliest samples came from an era when ART typically awaited falling CD4 counts. Study-wide results and caveats: Post-treatment diversity went higher with ART but stayed below transplant donor controls. No data on ART adherence, viral resistance or therapy changes.

Notes on this clone: Its antigen is unknown.

Participants with HIV, all of them, were treated in the United States. This CDR3 is built from 12 residues. The germline V gene encodes CDR1 SGHTA and CDR2 FQGNSA. V dropped 0 bases and J dropped 8 bases, with 7 bases sitting between them. The immunoSEQ assay was v3.0, run at survey level. Method: immunoSEQ multiplex PCR; TCRdb's copy keeps in-frame clones and lacks some. The sample carries tens of thousands of clones, approximately 83% recorded once. The clonotype was recovered from a man aged 18-30 years with HIV. J is TRBJ1-1 and V is TRBV7-2, with D perhaps matching TRBD1 (5 bases). The sequencing used unsorted PBMCs, collected 2.2 years after starting antiretroviral therapy. For the CDR3, the DNA is TGTGCCAGCAGCTTAGCGCGGGGCGAAGCTTTCTTT. This translates into CASSLARGEAFF.